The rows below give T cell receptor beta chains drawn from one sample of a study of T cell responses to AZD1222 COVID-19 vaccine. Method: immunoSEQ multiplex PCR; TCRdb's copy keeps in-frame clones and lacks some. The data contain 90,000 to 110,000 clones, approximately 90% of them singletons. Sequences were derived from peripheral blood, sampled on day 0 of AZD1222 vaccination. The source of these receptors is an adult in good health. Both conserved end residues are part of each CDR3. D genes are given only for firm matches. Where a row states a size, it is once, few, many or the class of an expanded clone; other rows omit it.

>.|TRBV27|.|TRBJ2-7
CASSLRAGTLYEQYF
TGTGCCAGCAGTTTACGCGCAGGAACCCTCTACGAGCAGTACTTC
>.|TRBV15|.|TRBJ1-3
CATSRGAASGNTIYF
TGTGCCACCAGCAGAGGCGCAGCCTCTGGAAACACCATATATTTT
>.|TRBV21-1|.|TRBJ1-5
CASSKDRVPGTSNQPQHF
TGTGCCAGCAGCAAAGACCGCGTGCCAGGGACCAGCAATCAGCCCCAGCATTTT
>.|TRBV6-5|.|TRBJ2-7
CASTPTGRNYEQYF
TGTGCCAGCACCCCCACTGGGAGGAACTACGAGCAGTACTTC
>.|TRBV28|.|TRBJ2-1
CASSSTGHEQFF
TGTGCCAGCAGCTCCACCGGACATGAGCAGTTCTTC
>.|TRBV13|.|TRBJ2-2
CASSPWGLKDGGELFF
TGTGCCAGCAGCCCCTGGGGACTGAAAGATGGCGGGGAGCTGTTTTTT
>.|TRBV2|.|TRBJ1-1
CASSAGVEAFF
TGTGCCAGCAGTGCAGGGGTTGAAGCTTTCTTT
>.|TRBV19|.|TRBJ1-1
CASSPGPNTEAFF
TGTGCCAGTAGTCCTGGCCCGAACACTGAAGCTTTCTTT
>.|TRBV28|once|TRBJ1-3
CASSLAGNTIYF
TGTGCCAGCAGTTTAGCGGGAAACACCATATATTTT
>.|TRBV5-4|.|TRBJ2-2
CASSLGGGSGELFF
TGTGCCAGCAGCTTGGGTGGGGGTTCCGGGGAGCTGTTTTTT
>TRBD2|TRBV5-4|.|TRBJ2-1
CASSPSTSGTNNEQFF
TGTGCCAGCAGCCCATCGACTAGCGGGACGAACAATGAGCAGTTCTTC
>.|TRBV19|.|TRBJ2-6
CASSISLGSGANVLTF
TGTGCCAGTAGTATAAGTCTTGGCTCTGGGGCCAACGTCCTGACTTTC
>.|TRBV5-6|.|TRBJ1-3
CASSLRQGANTIYF
TGTGCCAGCAGCTTGAGGCAGGGCGCAAACACCATATATTTT
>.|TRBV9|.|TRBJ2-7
CASSVGAAYEQYF
TGTGCCAGCAGCGTAGGGGCAGCCTACGAGCAGTACTTC
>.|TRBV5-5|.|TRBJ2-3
CASSSLTGSSSTDTQYF
TGTGCCAGCAGCTCGCTGACAGGTTCCTCTAGCACAGATACGCAGTATTTT
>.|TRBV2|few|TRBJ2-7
CASSDHGASYEQYF
TGTGCCAGCAGTGATCACGGGGCCTCCTACGAGCAGTACTTC
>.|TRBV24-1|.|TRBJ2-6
CAMTGQSSSGANVLTF
TGTGCCATGACAGGACAGTCCTCCTCTGGGGCCAACGTCCTGACTTTC
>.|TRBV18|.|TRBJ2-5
CASPRLAAKGGETQYF
TGTGCCAGTCCACGGCTGGCGGCGAAGGGCGGAGAGACCCAGTACTTC
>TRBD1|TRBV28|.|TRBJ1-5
CASSLTDRALNQPQHF
TGTGCCAGCAGTCTTACGGACAGGGCCCTTAATCAGCCCCAGCATTTT
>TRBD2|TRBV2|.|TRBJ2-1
CASSQVGLAYNEQFF
TGTGCCAGCAGTCAAGTGGGACTAGCGTACAATGAGCAGTTCTTC
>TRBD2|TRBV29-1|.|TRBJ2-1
CSVAGTSRKYNEQFF
TGCAGCGTTGCGGGGACTAGCCGGAAATACAATGAGCAGTTCTTC
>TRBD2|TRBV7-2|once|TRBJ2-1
CASSLTPSGGANEQFF
TGTGCCAGCAGCTTAACCCCAAGCGGGGGGGCCAATGAGCAGTTCTTC
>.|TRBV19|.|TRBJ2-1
CASSETHIILGREQFF
TGTGCCAGTAGCGAGACTCACATTATCCTAGGCCGTGAGCAGTTCTTC
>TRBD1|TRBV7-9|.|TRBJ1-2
CASTQGDYGYTF
TGTGCCAGCACCCAGGGGGACTATGGCTACACCTTC
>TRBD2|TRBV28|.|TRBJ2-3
CASSFRAGLAVGDTQYF
TGTGCCAGCAGTTTCAGGGCCGGACTAGCGGTGGGGGATACGCAGTATTTT
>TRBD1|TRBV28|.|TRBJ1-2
CASTQPGTGTYGYTF
TGTGCCAGCACCCAACCCGGGACAGGGACTTATGGCTACACCTTC
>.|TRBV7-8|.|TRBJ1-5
CASSRTRDHPQPQHF
TGTGCCAGCAGCCGAACTCGGGACCACCCACAGCCCCAGCATTTT
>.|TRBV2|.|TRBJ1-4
CASRPGLVELLFF
TGTGCCAGCAGACCGGGCCTGGTGGAACTTCTGTTTTTT
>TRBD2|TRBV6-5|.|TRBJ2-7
CASSSRGGQDEQYF
TGTGCCAGCAGTTCCCGGGGGGGTCAAGACGAGCAGTACTTC
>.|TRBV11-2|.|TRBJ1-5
CASSHTGKGNQPQHF
TGTGCCAGCAGTCATACAGGTAAAGGCAATCAGCCCCAGCATTTT
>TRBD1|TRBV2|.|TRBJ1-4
CASSEGRGTEKLFF
TGTGCCAGCAGTGAGGGCAGGGGGACTGAAAAACTGTTTTTT
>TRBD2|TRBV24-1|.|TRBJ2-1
CATSDTGTSGSIYNEQFF
TGTGCCACCAGTGACACCGGGACTAGCGGGAGTATTTACAATGAGCAGTTCTTC
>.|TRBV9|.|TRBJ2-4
CASSVGSLENIQYF
TGTGCCAGCAGCGTAGGCAGTCTTGAAAACATTCAGTACTTC
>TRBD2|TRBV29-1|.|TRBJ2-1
CSVTPRSGRARWNEQFF
TGCAGCGTTACCCCGAGGAGCGGGAGGGCCCGTTGGAATGAGCAGTTCTTC
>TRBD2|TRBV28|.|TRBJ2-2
CASNMPRAGGGGTGELFF
TGTGCCAGCAATATGCCGAGAGCGGGAGGTGGGGGCACCGGGGAGCTGTTTTTT
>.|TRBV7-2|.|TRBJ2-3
CASSLGTRHQYF
TGTGCCAGCAGCTTAGGGACCCGGCATCAGTATTTT
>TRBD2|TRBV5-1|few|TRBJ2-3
CASSLAQGGPDTQYF
TGCGCCAGCAGCTTGGCCCAGGGAGGGCCAGATACGCAGTATTTT
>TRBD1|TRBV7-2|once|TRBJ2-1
CASSLDGTGGYNEQFF
TGTGCCAGCAGCTTAGACGGGACAGGGGGCTACAATGAGCAGTTCTTC
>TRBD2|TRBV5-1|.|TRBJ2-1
CASSSGGAMYNEQFF
TGCGCCAGCAGCTCCGGGGGGGCCATGTACAATGAGCAGTTCTTC
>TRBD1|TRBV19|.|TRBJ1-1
CASSIATGSEAFF
TGTGCCAGTAGTATAGCGACAGGGAGTGAAGCTTTCTTT
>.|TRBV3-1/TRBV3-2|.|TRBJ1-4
CASSQPTGPEKLFF
TGTGCCAGCAGCCAGCCAACCGGACCGGAAAAACTGTTTTTT
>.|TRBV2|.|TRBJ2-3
CASSEYRGTDTQYF
TGTGCCAGCAGTGAGTACCGTGGCACAGATACGCAGTATTTT
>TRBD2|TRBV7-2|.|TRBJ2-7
CASSYSGSAYEQYF
TGTGCCAGCAGCTATAGCGGGAGTGCCTACGAGCAGTACTTC
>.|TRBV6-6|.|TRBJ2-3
CASRGADTQYF
TGTGCCAGCAGGGGGGCAGATACGCAGTATTTT
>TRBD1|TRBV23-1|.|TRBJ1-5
CASSPRTGLRSNQPQHF
TGCGCCAGCAGTCCGAGGACAGGGCTAAGGAGCAATCAGCCCCAGCATTTT
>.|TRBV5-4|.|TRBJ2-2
CASSLGGMNTGELFF
TGTGCCAGCAGCTTAGGAGGAATGAACACCGGGGAGCTGTTTTTT
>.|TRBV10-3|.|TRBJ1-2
CAISERIGYTF
TGTGCCATCAGTGAAAGGATTGGCTACACCTTC
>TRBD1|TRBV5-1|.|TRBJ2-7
CASSLADRGYPYEQYF
TGCGCCAGCAGCTTGGCCGACAGGGGGTACCCCTACGAGCAGTACTTC
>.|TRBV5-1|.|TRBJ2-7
CASAGQSYEQYF
TGCGCCAGCGCGGGACAATCCTACGAGCAGTACTTC
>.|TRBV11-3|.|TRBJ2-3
CASSPLAPPEDTQYF
TGTGCCAGCAGCCCACTAGCCCCTCCCGAAGATACGCAGTATTTT
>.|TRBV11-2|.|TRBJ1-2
CASTRPPERYGYTF
TGTGCCAGCACCAGACCCCCCGAACGCTATGGCTACACCTTC
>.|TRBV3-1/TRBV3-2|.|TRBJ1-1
CASSQDSRDTEAFF
TGTGCCAGCAGCCAGGATTCGAGGGACACTGAAGCTTTCTTT
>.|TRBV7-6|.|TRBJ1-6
CASSLGSPPLHF
TGTGCCAGCAGCTTAGGTTCTCCACCCCTCCACTTT
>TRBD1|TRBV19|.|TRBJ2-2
CASTPQTGGNTGELFF
TGTGCCAGTACCCCCCAGACAGGGGGGAACACCGGGGAGCTGTTTTTT
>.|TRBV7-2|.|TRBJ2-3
CASSLVGLAITNTDTQYF
TGTGCCAGCAGCTTAGTGGGGCTAGCGATAACTAACACAGATACGCAGTATTTT
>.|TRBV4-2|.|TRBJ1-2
CASRSKTSALGDYGYTF
TGTGCCAGCAGGTCAAAGACGTCTGCTCTCGGGGACTATGGCTACACCTTC
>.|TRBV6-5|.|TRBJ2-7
CASSWTHLGSYEQYF
TGTGCCAGCAGTTGGACTCACCTGGGGTCCTACGAGCAGTACTTC
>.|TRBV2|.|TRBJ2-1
CASTLARGRYNEQFF
TGTGCCAGCACCCTAGCGAGGGGACGGTACAATGAGCAGTTCTTC